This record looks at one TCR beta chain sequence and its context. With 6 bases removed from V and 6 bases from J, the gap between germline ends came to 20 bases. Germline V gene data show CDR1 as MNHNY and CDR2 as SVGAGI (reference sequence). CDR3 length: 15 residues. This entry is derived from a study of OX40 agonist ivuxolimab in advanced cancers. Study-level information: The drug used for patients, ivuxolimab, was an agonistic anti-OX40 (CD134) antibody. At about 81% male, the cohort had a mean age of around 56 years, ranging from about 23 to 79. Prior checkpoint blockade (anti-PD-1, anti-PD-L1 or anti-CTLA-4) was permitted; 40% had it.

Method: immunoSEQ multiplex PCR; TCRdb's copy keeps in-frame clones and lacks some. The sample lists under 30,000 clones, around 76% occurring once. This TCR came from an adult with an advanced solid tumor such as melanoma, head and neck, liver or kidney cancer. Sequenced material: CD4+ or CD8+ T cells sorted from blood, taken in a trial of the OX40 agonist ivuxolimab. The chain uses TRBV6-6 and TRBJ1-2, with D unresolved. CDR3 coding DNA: TGTGCCAGCAGCGTCACGGGTGTGGACCTCCATGGCTACACCTTC. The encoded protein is CASSVTGVDLHGYTF.